What follows are 29 T cell receptor beta chains derived from one specimen sequenced in a study of T-cell reconstitution after alpha-beta-depleted transplantation in children. It was with unique molecular identifiers that the TCRbeta library was prepared. TCRdb re-called the PCR reads through MiXCR, storing one row per CDR3 protein. This table holds about 210,000 distinct CDR3 sequences, about 15% found once. Sequencing was performed on PBMCs, mostly from graft donor cells, taken 360 days after TCRalphabeta/CD19-depleted stem cell transplant. The receptor source for this set is a male patient under 10 years old who had a stem cell transplant for acute lymphoblastic leukemia, so the T cells may come from the graft donor.

This chain uses TRBV13 with TRBJ1-5; possibly TRBD1 for D (6 bases). V lost 4 bases, J lost 6 bases, and 16 bases lay in between. This CDR3 spans 15 amino acids. The germline V gene has CDR1 PRHDT and CDR2 FYEKMQ (reference sequence). The DNA of the CDR3 is TGTGCCAGCAGCTCGAGACAGGTTCAGGGTCAGCCCCAGCATTTT. Encoded protein: CASSSRQVQGQPQHF. The variable domain in full, with the rest retrieved from reference TRBV13 and TRBJ1-5, is AAGVIQSPRHLIKEKRETATLKCYPIPRHDTVYWYQQGPGQDPQFLISFYEKMQSDKGSIPDRFSAQQFSDYHSELNMSSLELGDSALYFCASSSRQVQGQPQHFGDGTRLSIL.

This clonotype was seen a handful of times. This chain joins TRBV6-1 and TRBJ1-5; no firm D call. Germline CDR1 is MNHNS and CDR2 is SASEGT. This CDR3 region has 15 residues. V shed 6 bases and J shed 0 bases, with 12 bases lying between them. The CDR3 nucleotides read TGTGCCAGCAGACTTGAGCCCTATAGCAATCAGCCCCAGCATTTT. This translates into CASRLEPYSNQPQHF.

This clonotype occurred many times. This chain uses TRBV9 with TRBJ2-6; TRBD1 aligns across 9 bases. V dropped 3 bases and J dropped 0; count of bases not matched to a gene: 7. The CDR3 sequence is 18 residues long. CDR1 and CDR2 from the germline V gene are SGDLS and YYNGEE. CDR3 protein: CASSAEQGAVSGANVLTF. CDR3 nucleotides: TGTGCCAGCAGCGCGGAACAGGGGGCGGTCTCTGGGGCCAACGTCCTGACTTTC.

This clonotype has only a few counts. The chain joins TRBV20-1 to TRBJ1-4, with no clear D. Germline-derived CDR1 and CDR2 are DFQATT and SNEGSKA (reference sequence). The CDR3 spans 11 residues. The V end was cut by 2 bases, the J end by 6 bases, with 4 bases between. The CDR3 region is CSARRDEKLFF. The CDR3 DNA sequence: TGCAGTGCTAGACGCGATGAAAAACTGTTTTTT.

This clonotype was recorded a few times. The chain joins TRBV3-1 to TRBJ1-1; D not resolved. Trimming stripped 1 base from V and 1 base from J, with 16 bases between. This CDR3 spans 17 amino acids. Germline-derived CDR1 and CDR2 are LGHDT and YNNKEL (reference sequence). The DNA of the CDR3 is TGTGCCAGCAGCCAAGTAACACTGCTGAAGTCGAACACTGAAGCTTTCTTT. It codes for CASSQVTLLKSNTEAFF.

This clonotype was seen a few times. The J gene is TRBJ1-1, the V gene TRBV7-8; D remains unclear. From germline, CDR1 is SGHVS and CDR2 FQNEAQ. This CDR3 has 13 residues. V lost 5 bases to trimming and J lost 10 bases, with 17 bases between them. In DNA, the CDR3 is TGTGCCAGCAGCCGCGATAGAGGCGAAGGAGCTTTCTTT. Translation: CASSRDRGEGAFF.

J is TRBJ2-2 and V is TRBV19; 13 bases are a match to TRBD2. The CDR3 is 15 residues long. Germline CDR1 and CDR2: LNHDA and SQIVND (reference sequence). V shed 7 bases and J 5 bases; nucleotides not matched to a gene: 4. CDR3 sequence: CASNKLAGGTGELFF. The DNA of the CDR3 is TGTGCCAGTAATAAACTAGCGGGAGGGACCGGGGAGCTGTTTTTT.

This clonotype was counted at least ten times. J is TRBJ2-3 and V is TRBV29-1; TRBD1 matches at 8 bases. CDR1 and CDR2 from the germline V gene are SQVTM and ANQGSEA. Trimming cost V 6 bases and J 1 base; bases outside gene matches: 3. This CDR3 is 13 amino acids long. The CDR3 reads CSVDRGRTDTQYF. CDR3 in DNA: TGCAGCGTCGACAGGGGTCGCACAGATACGCAGTATTTT.

The chain has TRBV5-1 and TRBJ2-3, with unresolved D. The CDR3 contains 14 residues. Germline-derived CDR1 and CDR2 are SGHRS and YFSETQ. V was clipped by 0 bases and J by 1 base, with 6 bases between them. This CDR3 reads CASSLADRTDTQYF. In nucleotides, the CDR3 is TGCGCCAGCAGCTTGGCGGACCGCACAGATACGCAGTATTTT.

The chain carries TRBV10-3 and TRBJ2-4, with 9 bases lining up with TRBD1. Germline loops: CDR1 ENHRY, CDR2 SYGVKD. The CDR3 consists of 17 residues. J gave up 0 bases and V 0 bases, and 3 bases lay outside the gene matches. The CDR3 loop reads CAISESPGQGAKNIQYF. CDR3 coding DNA: TGTGCCATCAGTGAGTCCCCGGGACAGGGAGCCAAAAACATTCAGTACTTC.

This clonotype was detected only a few times. The chain uses TRBV29-1 and TRBJ1-5, with a possible D match to TRBD1 (6 bases). V was clipped by 6 bases and J by 2 bases, with 14 bases between them. The CDR3 is 14 residues long. CDR1 is SQVTM, CDR2 ANQGSEA, per germline. CDR3: CSVQQGGGNQPQHF. In DNA, the CDR3 is TGCAGCGTGCAACAGGGCGGAGGCAATCAGCCCCAGCATTTT.

This clonotype was counted a single time. This chain links TRBV5-1 with TRBJ2-1; 8 bases align to TRBD1. The junction had 11 bases not matched to a gene; V was cut back by 0 bases and J by 0 bases. CDR3 length: 19 residues. The germline CDR1 and CDR2 sequences are SGHRS and YFSETQ. The DNA of the CDR3 is TGCGCCAGCAGCTTGGGGGACAGGCGTTTTAGGAGCTCCTACAATGAGCAGTTCTTC. Translation gives CASSLGDRRFRSSYNEQFF.

There are a few counts of this clonotype. This chain's CDR3 is CASSKLGGASNQPQHF. In DNA form, the CDR3 reads TGTGCCAGCAGCAAACTGGGGGGGGCGAGCAATCAGCCCCAGCATTTT. V is TRBV21-1 and J is TRBJ1-5; TRBD1, the D gene given by the table, was not confirmed from the DNA. TRBV21-1 is an annotated pseudogene. This CDR3 is built from 16 residues.

This clonotype was seen only once. A much larger clone differs by one base, so this may be a read error. The chain uses TRBV4-2 and TRBJ2-3; 9 bases line up with TRBD2. From germline, CDR1 is LGHNA and CDR2 YNFKEQ. The CDR3 sequence is 16 residues long. The CDR3, as DNA: TGTGGCAGCAGCCAAGGTCCCAGCGGGGGGACAGATACGCAGTATTTT. Protein: CGSSQGPSGGTDTQYF.

The gene calls are TRBV4-3 and TRBJ2-2, with D maybe TRBD2 (5 bases). The CDR3 length is 15 residues. Germline CDR1 is LGHNA and CDR2 is YSLEER. V was cut by 2 bases and J by 4 bases, with 11 bases left in between. The CDR3 bases are TGCGCCAGCAGCCAACGGACGGGGAGCACCGGGGAGCTGTTTTTT. Translation gives CASSQRTGSTGELFF.

This clonotype was detected once. The genes are TRBV20-1 and TRBJ2-1; 10 bases map to TRBD2. V gave up 0 bases and J gave up 0 bases; unmatched junction bases: 8. Germline values: CDR1 DFQATT, CDR2 SNEGSKA (reference sequence). This CDR3 is built from 18 residues. CDR3 in amino acids: CSARDPKAGGPSYNEQFF. CDR3 sequence (DNA): TGCAGTGCTAGAGATCCAAAAGCGGGAGGGCCCTCCTACAATGAGCAGTTCTTC.

This clonotype came up a few times. This chain connects TRBV19 to TRBJ2-5; 7 bases are shared with TRBD1. The junction had 7 bases not matched to a gene; V was cut back by 7 bases and J by 5 bases. The CDR3 length is 13 residues. In germline, CDR1 is LNHDA, CDR2 SQIVND (reference sequence). In DNA, the CDR3 is TGTGCCAGTAATCCGACAGGGAAGGAGACCCAGTACTTC. It yields the protein CASNPTGKETQYF.

This clonotype was observed a handful of times. The chain has TRBV20-1 and TRBJ2-7, with D possibly matching TRBD2 (7 bases). The CDR3 totals 17 residues. Trimming left V 2 bases short and J 4 bases short, with 24 bases between. Germline V CDR1 and CDR2: DFQATT, SNEGSKA (reference sequence). As DNA, the CDR3 is TGCAGTGCTAGAAAAACCCCCGCGGCGGGGGCCTTTTACGAGCAGTACTTC. Protein sequence: CSARKTPAAGAFYEQYF.

There are a few counts of this clonotype. This CDR3 reads CASSERSLYEQYF. For the CDR3, the DNA is TGCGCCAGCAGTGAACGGTCTCTCTACGAGCAGTACTTC. This chain joins TRBV10-2 and TRBJ2-7; D unresolved. Germline V CDR1 and CDR2: WSHSY, SAAADI. This CDR3 spans 13 amino acids. Trimming cost V 3 bases and J 3 bases, with 9 bases left between them.

This clonotype was seen more than once but under ten times. The rearrangement links TRBV7-9 to TRBJ2-1; a weak D match, TRBD2 (5 bases). Trimming pared 8 bases from V and 3 bases from J, leaving 23 bases between. CDR1 is SEHNR and CDR2 is FQNEAQ in the germline V gene (reference sequence). This CDR3 has 17 residues. The CDR3 loop is CASRSGESLALYNEQFF. As DNA, the CDR3 is TGTGCCAGCCGCAGTGGGGAGAGTCTTGCCCTCTACAATGAGCAGTTCTTC.

The chain couples TRBV10-3 to TRBJ2-2, with D maybe TRBD1 (7 bases). The CDR3 loop spans 14 amino acids. Germline lookup yields CDR1 ENHRY and CDR2 SYGVKD. V was clipped by 10 bases and J by 1 base, with 13 bases between them. In nucleotides, the CDR3 is TGTGCCACCCAGGGGGAGGAGAACACCGGGGAGCTGTTTTTT. Translated: CATQGEENTGELFF.

The genes are TRBV3-1 and TRBJ2-6, with 8 bases identical to TRBD1. V was clipped by 5 bases and J by 1 base; unmatched bases: 7. The CDR3 is made up of 17 amino acids. Germline CDR1 is LGHDT and CDR2 is YNNKEL (reference sequence). The CDR3 region has the DNA TGTGCCAGCAGCTCGGGACAGGCCTCTTCTGGGGCCAACGTCCTGACTTTC. This sequence encodes CASSSGQASSGANVLTF.

This chain links TRBV7-9 with TRBJ1-1; the D gene is possibly TRBD1 (5 bases). This CDR3 contains 16 residues. The V gene's germline CDR1 is SEHNR and CDR2 FQNEAQ (reference sequence). Trimming left V 5 bases short and J 6 bases short, with 22 bases between. The CDR3: CASSPPGTVRYAEAFF. The CDR3 coding sequence is TGTGCCAGCAGCCCCCCAGGGACGGTCAGGTACGCTGAAGCTTTCTTT.

The sample holds a few counts of this clonotype. This chain uses TRBV12-3 or TRBV12-4 with TRBJ2-7; 10 positions agree with TRBD2. This CDR3 has 15 residues. With 5 bases clipped from V and 4 bases from J, the junction kept 8 bases outside the gene matches. For the CDR3, the DNA is TGTGCCAGCAGTCCATGGACTAGCGGAGATTACGAGCAGTACTTC. It codes for CASSPWTSGDYEQYF.

In its sample, this clonotype was seen a few times. V and J are TRBV28 and TRBJ1-5, with TRBD1 identical over 8 bases. Looked up from germline, CDR1 is MDHEN and CDR2 is SYDVKM. There are 17 residues in the CDR3. Trimming at V came to 6 bases and at J to 0 bases, leaving 10 bases not matched to a gene. The CDR3 region has the DNA TGTGCCAGCAGACTTGCCGGGACAGGTAGTAGCAATCAGCCCCAGCATTTT. Protein sequence: CASRLAGTGSSNQPQHF.

CDR3 sequence: CASKIHRPNQPQHF. The CDR3 DNA reads as TGTGCCAGCAAAATACACAGACCAAATCAGCCCCAGCATTTT. The chain combines TRBV12-3 or TRBV12-4 with TRBJ1-5; no clear D gene. V was trimmed by 7 bases and J by 4 bases, leaving 14 bases between them. CDR3 size: 14 residues.

The chain carries TRBV20-1 and TRBJ1-2; 8 positions agree with TRBD1. The J segment lost 0 bases and the V segment lost 2 bases, leaving 17 bases of the junction unmatched. This CDR3 is built from 19 residues. From germline, CDR1 is DFQATT and CDR2 SNEGSKA (reference sequence). The CDR3 region is CSARPPAGTGVNSNYGYTF. The CDR3 DNA is TGCAGTGCTAGACCCCCAGCCGGGACAGGAGTTAATTCTAACTATGGCTACACCTTC.

V is TRBV5-1 and J is TRBJ2-5; no definite D call. Germline CDR1 and CDR2: SGHRS and YFSETQ. CDR3 length: 13 amino acids. V lost 1 base, J lost 1 base, and 5 bases lay in between. The CDR3 DNA reads as TGCGCCAGCAGCTTGCTCAGCCAAGAGACCCAGTACTTC. Its translation: CASSLLSQETQYF.

This clonotype was detected a few times. V gene TRBV5-1 combines with J gene TRBJ2-1, with 7 bases aligning to TRBD2. Germline V gives CDR1 SGHRS, CDR2 YFSETQ. This CDR3 has 14 amino acids. Trimming at V came to 3 bases and at J to 8 bases, leaving 8 bases not matched to a gene. DNA of the CDR3: TGCGCCAGCAGCTCTGGCGGGGGTATCGATGAGCAGTTCTTC. Residues: CASSSGGGIDEQFF.